This T cell receptor (beta chain) was identified during a study of glioma-infiltrating T cells. Broader study findings: Tissue-blood divergence was below expectation in non-neoplastic patients, above in gliomas.

This clonotype was counted between two and nine times. Its antigen is not known. The CDR3 is made up of 12 amino acids. Germline CDR1 reads SGHTA; CDR2 reads FQGNSA. Trimming pared 4 bases from V and 4 bases from J, leaving 6 bases between. The iRepertoire nested amplicon-rescue multiplex PCR amplified TCR alpha and beta CDR3s from RNA. For one-step reverse transcription and amplification, roughly 100-400 ng of tissue mRNA or PBMC total RNA was used. TCRdb recomputed calls from the multiplex PCR reads with MiXCR, one row per CDR3 protein. The table shows around 150,000 distinct CDR3 sequences, with about two fifths occurring only once.

The receptor comes from a human donor with low-grade glioma or glioblastoma, undergoing nonglioma brain surgery, or in good health (not recorded which). This sequence joins TRBV7-2 and TRBJ2-3; no definite D call. The sequenced material came from glioma tissue, nonneoplastic brain tissue, or PBMCs (not recorded which). The CDR3 loop reads CASSYRADTQYF. In DNA form, the CDR3 reads TGTGCCAGCAGCTACAGAGCAGATACGCAGTATTTT.